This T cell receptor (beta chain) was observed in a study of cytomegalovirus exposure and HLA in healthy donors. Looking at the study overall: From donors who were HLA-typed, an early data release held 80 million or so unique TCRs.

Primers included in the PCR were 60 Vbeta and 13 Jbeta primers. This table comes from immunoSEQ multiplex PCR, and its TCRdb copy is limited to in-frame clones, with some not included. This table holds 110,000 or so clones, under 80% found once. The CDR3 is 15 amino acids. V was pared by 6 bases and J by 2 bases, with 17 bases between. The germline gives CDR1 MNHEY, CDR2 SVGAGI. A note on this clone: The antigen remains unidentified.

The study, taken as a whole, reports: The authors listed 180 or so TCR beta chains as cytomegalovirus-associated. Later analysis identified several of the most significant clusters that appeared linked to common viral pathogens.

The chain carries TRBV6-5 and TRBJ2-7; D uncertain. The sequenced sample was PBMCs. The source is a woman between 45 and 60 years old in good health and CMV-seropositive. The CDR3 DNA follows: TGTGCCAGCAGGGGCCGCCATAACCTCCCCTACGAGCAGTACTTC. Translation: CASRGRHNLPYEQYF.